This T cell receptor beta chain originates from a study of T cells in Graves' hyperthyroidism and ophthalmopathy (dated by TCRdb to between 2018 and 2020). About the full investigation: A discovery cohort of roughly 96 patients, roughly 45 with Graves' ophthalmopathy and approximately 57 with stable Graves' hyperthyroidism, was used to find distinguishing TCR V-J signatures. Prospective prediction of ophthalmopathy was tested in an independent validation cohort of fewer than 20 hyperthyroidism patients and some 17 patients who later progressed to ophthalmopathy. The 75 to 100 discovery patients were randomly split 7:3 into training and test sets. In addition, the study compared T-cell repertoires in thyroid tissue and in blood from several Graves' hyperthyroidism patients. Following sampling, methimazole starting at 30 mg daily was given to hyperthyroidism patients, and high-dose intravenous methylprednisolone was given to ophthalmopathy patients. The paper describes TCR Vbeta CDR3 sequencing of about 140 peripheral blood samples, made up of fewer than 50 ophthalmopathy patients, 70 to 75 hyperthyroidism patients and about 17 progressor patients. Overall results and qualifications from the work: Most expanded thyroid clonotypes (frequency above 0.001) were also detected in blood, a finding suggesting that blood repertoires may reflect thyroid immune responses. In cross-validation, a model built on a 13 V-J signature told ophthalmopathy apart from stable hyperthyroidism with approximately 91% sensitivity and approximately 84% specificity, and in testing the same model reached 80%/75%. In validation, the model predicted progression to ophthalmopathy with 55% to 71% sensitivity and around 72% specificity, a median of 6.5 months before onset. No statistical method was used to fix the sample size in advance, and group allocation was not hidden from the investigators.

Cut back by 7 bases and 8 bases, the V and J ends lie 14 bases apart. Sequences SNHLY (CDR1) and FYNNEI (CDR2) are obtained from the germline V gene. Taken from cysteine to phenylalanine, the CDR3 has 12 residues. The sequence is cut down to CDR3 DNA, 36 bases in frame from base 1. Stable Graves' hyperthyroidism was defined as no progression to ophthalmopathy during 18 months of follow-up. Hyperthyroidism patients were aged 18 to 65 years and newly diagnosed, with disease duration of less than 2 months. Any patient with an uncontrolled infection, another autoimmune disease, pregnancy or lactation was excluded. Clinical symptoms, serum thyroxine and TRAb, thyroid ultrasound, and orbital computed tomography formed the basis for the diagnoses. Total RNA was extracted with Trizol reagent, and quality was checked on an Agilent 2100 Bioanalyzer. A note on this clonotype: Its recognized antigen is unknown. Within one base of it there is no much larger clone, and no base qualities were kept.

Amplification of TCR beta CDR3 regions was carried out from RNA transcripts. The first round of RT-PCR for the TCR CDR3 was performed with the HTBI primer set and the Qiagen OneStep RT-PCR kit. A second multiplex PCR round built the libraries, followed by size selection and purification. The libraries were sequenced on an Illumina HiSeq2000 using paired-end 100 bp reads. As for the authors' bioinformatics: Raw data were processed with SOAPnuke, discarding reads with adapters, uncalled bases, mean Phred below 15, or no exact constant-primer or identifier match. High-quality paired reads were merged with COPE v1.2.5, and unique nucleotide sequences were defined as clonotypes. MiTCR v1.1 was used to align the clonotypes against IMGT TRBV, TRBD and TRBJ reference segments. The analysis included only V-J combinations with a frequency above 0.0001, which together covered roughly 99% of the repertoires. A TCS score was defined as the ratio between F50 (clonal expansion) and ExV (chaos), using BLOSUM62-based TCRdist between CDR3 peptides within each V-J. Welch's t-statistics and random forest reduced just over 500 V-J features to 10 to 15, which were used in a naive Bayes classifier (R e1071). The Morisita-Horn index was used to measure how similar the thyroid and blood repertoires were. TCRdb cleaned the public reads at Q25 with fastp, built clones with MiXCR and kept in-frame beta chains. Duplicate CDR3 protein sequences are folded into a single record with the most common DNA and genes. It is TCRdb's table, rather than the study itself, that gives the V and J calls and clone size. The table for this sample lists 530,000 or so distinct CDR3 sequences; roughly 50% of them were counted only once. About 8% of the sample is in the top ten clones.

The clonotype originates from a woman aged 18-29 years with Graves' hyperthyroidism. Here the chain combines TRBV2 and TRBJ1-2; the D gene identity is not certain. The sequencing sample was made of peripheral blood or thyroid tissue (not recorded which). The CDR3 here reads CASKEVQGGYTF. The DNA sequence follows: TGTGCCAGCAAGGAGGTTCAAGGGGGCTACACCTTC.